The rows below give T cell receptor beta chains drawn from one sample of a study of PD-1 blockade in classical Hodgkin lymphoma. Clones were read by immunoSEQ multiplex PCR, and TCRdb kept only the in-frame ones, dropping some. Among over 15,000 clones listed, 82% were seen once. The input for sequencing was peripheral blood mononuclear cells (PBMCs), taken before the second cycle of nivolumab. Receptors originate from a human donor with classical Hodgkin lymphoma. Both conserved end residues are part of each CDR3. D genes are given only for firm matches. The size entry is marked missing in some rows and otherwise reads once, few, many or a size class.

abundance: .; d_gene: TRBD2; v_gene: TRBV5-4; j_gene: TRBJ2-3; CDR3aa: CASSYPGSGGTDTQYF; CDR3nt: TGTGCCAGCAGCTATCCGGGTAGCGGGGGCACAGATACGCAGTATTTT
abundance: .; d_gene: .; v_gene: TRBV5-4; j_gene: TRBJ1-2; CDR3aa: CASSYVGTDYGYTF; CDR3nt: TGTGCCAGCAGCTATGTTGGGACTGACTATGGCTACACCTTC
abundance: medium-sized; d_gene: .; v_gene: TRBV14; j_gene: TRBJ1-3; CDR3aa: CARKTGSSGNTIYF; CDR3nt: TGTGCCAGGAAAACAGGGTCCTCTGGAAACACCATATATTTT
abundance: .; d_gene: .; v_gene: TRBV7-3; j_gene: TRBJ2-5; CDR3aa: CASSLTIRETQYF; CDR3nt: TGTGCCAGCAGCTTAACTATTCGGGAGACCCAGTACTTC
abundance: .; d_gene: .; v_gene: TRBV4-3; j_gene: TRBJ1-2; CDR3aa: CASSQDGNYGYTF; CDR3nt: TGCGCCAGCAGCCAAGATGGTAACTATGGCTACACCTTC
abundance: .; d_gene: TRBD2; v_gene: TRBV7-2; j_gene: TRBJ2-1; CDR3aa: CATKRGGSYNEQFF; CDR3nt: TGTGCCACCAAGCGGGGGGGCTCCTACAATGAGCAGTTCTTC
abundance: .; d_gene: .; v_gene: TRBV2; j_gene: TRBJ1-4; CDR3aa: CASSLIQSTNEKLFF; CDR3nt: TGTGCCAGCAGTTTAATTCAGTCAACTAATGAAAAACTGTTTTTT
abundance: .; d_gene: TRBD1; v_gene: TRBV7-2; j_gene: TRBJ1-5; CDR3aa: CASSLAILDRGHQPQHF; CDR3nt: TGTGCCAGCAGCTTAGCTATTCTTGACAGGGGGCATCAGCCCCAGCATTTT
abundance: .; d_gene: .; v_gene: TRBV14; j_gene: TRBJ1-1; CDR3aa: CASSQAGRRVAEAFF; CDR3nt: TGTGCCAGCAGCCAAGCGGGTCGTAGGGTCGCTGAAGCTTTCTTT
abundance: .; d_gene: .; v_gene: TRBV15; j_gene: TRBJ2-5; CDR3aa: CATSRGRVLGRETQYF; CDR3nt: TGTGCCACCAGCAGAGGCCGTGTGTTGGGGCGGGAGACCCAGTACTTC
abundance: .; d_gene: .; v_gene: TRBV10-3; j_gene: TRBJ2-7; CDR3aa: CAISESQSSYEQYF; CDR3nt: TGTGCCATCAGTGAGTCTCAGAGCTCCTACGAGCAGTACTTC
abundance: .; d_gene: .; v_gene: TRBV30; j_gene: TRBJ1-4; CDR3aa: CAWRTPSFVATNEKLFF; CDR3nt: TGTGCCTGGAGGACCCCCTCATTTGTAGCAACTAATGAAAAACTGTTTTTT
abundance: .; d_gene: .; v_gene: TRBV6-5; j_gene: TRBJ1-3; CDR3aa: CASSTLQASGNTIYF; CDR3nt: TGTGCCAGCAGTACCCTACAGGCGTCTGGAAACACCATATATTTT
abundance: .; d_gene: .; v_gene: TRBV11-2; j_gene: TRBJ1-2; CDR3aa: CASSLTANYGYTF; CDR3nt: TGTGCCAGCAGCTTAACAGCTAACTATGGCTACACCTTC
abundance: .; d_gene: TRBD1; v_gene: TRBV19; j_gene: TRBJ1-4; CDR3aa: CASILQGSEKLFF; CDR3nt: TGTGCCAGTATCCTACAGGGGTCGGAAAAACTGTTTTTT
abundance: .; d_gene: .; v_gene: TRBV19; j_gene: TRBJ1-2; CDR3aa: CASSPTWGGQTARGYTF; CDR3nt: TGTGCCAGTAGCCCTACCTGGGGCGGTCAGACAGCTAGGGGCTACACCTTC
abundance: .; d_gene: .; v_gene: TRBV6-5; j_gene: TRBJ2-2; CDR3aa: CASSYSVPGGELFF; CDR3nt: TGTGCCAGCAGTTACTCGGTACCGGGCGGGGAGCTGTTTTTT
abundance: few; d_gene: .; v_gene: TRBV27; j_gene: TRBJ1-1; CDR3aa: CASSEGGATLNTEAFF; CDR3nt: TGTGCCAGCAGTGAGGGAGGGGCCACGTTGAACACTGAAGCTTTCTTT
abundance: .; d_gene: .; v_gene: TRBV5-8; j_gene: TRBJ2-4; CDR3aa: CASSSLAKNIQYF; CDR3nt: TGTGCCAGCAGCTCCCTAGCCAAAAACATTCAGTACTTC
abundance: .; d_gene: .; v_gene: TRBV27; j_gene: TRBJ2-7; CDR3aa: CASSLGDGSYEQYF; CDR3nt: TGTGCCAGCAGTTTGGGGGACGGTTCCTACGAGCAGTACTTC
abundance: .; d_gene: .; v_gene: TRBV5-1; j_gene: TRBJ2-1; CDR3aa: CASSLGTDPSYNEQFF; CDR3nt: TGCGCCAGCAGCTTGGGGACAGATCCCTCCTACAATGAGCAGTTCTTC
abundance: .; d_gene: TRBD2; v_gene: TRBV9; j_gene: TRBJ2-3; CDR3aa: CASSVAASGGNTDTQYF; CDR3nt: TGTGCCAGCAGCGTAGCGGCTAGCGGGGGGAACACAGATACGCAGTATTTT
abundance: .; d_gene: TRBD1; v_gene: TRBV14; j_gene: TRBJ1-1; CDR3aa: CASSLRTGGGEAFF; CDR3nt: TGTGCCAGCAGCCTAAGGACAGGGGGCGGTGAAGCTTTCTTT
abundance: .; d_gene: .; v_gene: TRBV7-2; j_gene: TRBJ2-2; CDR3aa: CASSHIPGRDTGELFF; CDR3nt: TGTGCCAGCAGCCACATACCGGGGCGGGACACCGGGGAGCTGTTTTTT
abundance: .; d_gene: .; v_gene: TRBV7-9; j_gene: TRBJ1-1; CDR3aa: CASSHPVQGKTEAFF; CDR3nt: TGTGCCAGCAGCCATCCCGTCCAGGGGAAAACTGAAGCTTTCTTT
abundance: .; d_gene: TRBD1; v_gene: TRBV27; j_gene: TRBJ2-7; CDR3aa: CASKQTGAYEQYF; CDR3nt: TGTGCCAGCAAGCAGACAGGGGCCTACGAGCAGTACTTC
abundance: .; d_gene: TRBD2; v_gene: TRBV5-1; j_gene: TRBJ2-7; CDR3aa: CASHPGSGGSYEQYF; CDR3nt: TGCGCCAGCCACCCAGGTAGCGGGGGGTCCTACGAGCAGTACTTC
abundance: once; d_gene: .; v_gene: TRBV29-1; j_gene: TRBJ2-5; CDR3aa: CSTPPWGEETQYF; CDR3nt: TGCAGCACTCCCCCGTGGGGGGAGGAGACCCAGTACTTC
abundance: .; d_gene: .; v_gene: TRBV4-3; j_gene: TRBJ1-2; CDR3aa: CASSQDLGGYLGYTF; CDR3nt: TGCGCCAGCAGCCAAGATCTCGGGGGCTATCTCGGCTACACCTTC
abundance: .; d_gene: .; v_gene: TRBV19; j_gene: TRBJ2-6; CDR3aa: CASSISGSGANVLTF; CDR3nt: TGTGCCAGTAGTATCTCGGGCTCTGGGGCCAACGTCCTGACTTTC
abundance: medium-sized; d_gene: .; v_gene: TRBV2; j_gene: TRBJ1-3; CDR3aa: CARKGSGNTIYF; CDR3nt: TGTGCCAGGAAGGGCTCTGGAAACACCATATATTTT
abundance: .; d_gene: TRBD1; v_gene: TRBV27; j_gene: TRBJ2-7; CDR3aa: CASSGTGGRNEQYF; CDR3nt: TGTGCCAGCAGCGGGACAGGGGGCAGGAACGAGCAGTACTTC
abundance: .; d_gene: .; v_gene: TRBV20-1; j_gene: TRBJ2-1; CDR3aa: CSATRKYEQFF; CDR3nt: TGCAGTGCTACGAGAAAGTATGAGCAGTTCTTC
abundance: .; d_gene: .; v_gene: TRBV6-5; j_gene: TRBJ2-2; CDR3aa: CASSYRFAAGELFF; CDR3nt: TGTGCCAGCAGTTACCGTTTCGCGGCCGGGGAGCTGTTTTTT
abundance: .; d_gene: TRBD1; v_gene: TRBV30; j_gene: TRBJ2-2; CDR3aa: CAWDKTGGGTGELFF; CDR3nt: TGTGCCTGGGACAAGACAGGGGGCGGGACCGGGGAGCTGTTTTTT
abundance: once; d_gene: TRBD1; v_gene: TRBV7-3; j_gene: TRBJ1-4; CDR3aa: CASSLGTGNEKLFF; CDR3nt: TGTGCCAGCAGCCTCGGGACAGGGAATGAAAAACTGTTTTTT
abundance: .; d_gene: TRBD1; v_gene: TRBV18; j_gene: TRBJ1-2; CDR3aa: CASSQGGPGDGGYTF; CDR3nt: TGTGCCAGCTCCCAAGGGGGCCCCGGTGACGGTGGCTACACCTTC
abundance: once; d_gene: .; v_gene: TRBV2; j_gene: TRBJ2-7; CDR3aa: CASSLETGDYEQYF; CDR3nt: TGTGCCAGCAGTTTAGAGACAGGAGACTACGAGCAGTACTTC
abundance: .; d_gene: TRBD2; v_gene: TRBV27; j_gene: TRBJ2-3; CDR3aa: CASSLYGTSGGVTDTQYF; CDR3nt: TGTGCCAGCAGTTTATATGGGACTAGCGGGGGGGTCACAGATACGCAGTATTTT
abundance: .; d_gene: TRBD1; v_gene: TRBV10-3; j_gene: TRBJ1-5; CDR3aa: CAIRGTGDSNQPQHF; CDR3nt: TGTGCCATCAGGGGGACAGGGGATAGCAATCAGCCCCAGCATTTT
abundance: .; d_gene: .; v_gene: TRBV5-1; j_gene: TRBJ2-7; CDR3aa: CASREGAVGEQYF; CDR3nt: TGCGCCAGCAGGGAGGGGGCAGTGGGGGAGCAGTACTTC
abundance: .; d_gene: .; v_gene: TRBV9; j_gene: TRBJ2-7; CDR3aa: CASSPSLSPYEQYF; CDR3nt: TGTGCCAGCAGCCCCTCTCTCTCCCCCTACGAGCAGTACTTC
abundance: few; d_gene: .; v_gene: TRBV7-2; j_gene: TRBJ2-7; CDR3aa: CASSVNFVGYEQYF; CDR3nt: TGTGCCAGCAGCGTCAACTTCGTGGGCTACGAGCAGTACTTC
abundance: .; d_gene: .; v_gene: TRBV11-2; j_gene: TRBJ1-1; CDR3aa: CASSLDPWGGTEAFF; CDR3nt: TGTGCCAGCAGCTTAGATCCGTGGGGTGGCACTGAAGCTTTCTTT
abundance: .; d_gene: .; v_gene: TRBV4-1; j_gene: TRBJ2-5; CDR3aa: CASSQGKRAVQETQYF; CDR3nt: TGCGCCAGCAGCCAAGGGAAGCGGGCCGTACAAGAGACCCAGTACTTC
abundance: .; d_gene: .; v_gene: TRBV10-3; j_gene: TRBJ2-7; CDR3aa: CAISESLAGQRSYEQYF; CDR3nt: TGTGCCATCAGTGAGTCCTTAGCGGGACAGAGATCCTACGAGCAGTACTTC
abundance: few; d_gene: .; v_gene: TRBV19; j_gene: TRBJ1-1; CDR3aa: CASSIAGKAFF; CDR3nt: TGTGCCAGTAGTATAGCAGGGAAAGCTTTCTTT
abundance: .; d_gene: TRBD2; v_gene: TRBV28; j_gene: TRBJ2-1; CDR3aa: CASSSRLAGYNEQFF; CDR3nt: TGTGCCAGCAGTTCCAGACTAGCGGGGTACAATGAGCAGTTCTTC
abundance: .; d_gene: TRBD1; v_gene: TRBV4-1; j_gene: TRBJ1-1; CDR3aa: CASSQVQGWVNTEAFF; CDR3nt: TGCGCCAGCAGCCAAGTACAGGGGTGGGTGAACACTGAAGCTTTCTTT
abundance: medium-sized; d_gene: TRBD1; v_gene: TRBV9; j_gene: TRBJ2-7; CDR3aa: CASSVPGTGVHEQYF; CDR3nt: TGTGCCAGCAGCGTCCCCGGGACAGGGGTCCACGAGCAGTACTTC
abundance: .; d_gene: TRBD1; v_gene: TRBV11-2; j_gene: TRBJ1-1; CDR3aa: CASSQSPTGGMNTEAFF; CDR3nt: TGTGCCAGCAGCCAATCTCCGACAGGGGGGATGAACACTGAAGCTTTCTTT
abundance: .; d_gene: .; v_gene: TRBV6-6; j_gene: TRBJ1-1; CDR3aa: CASSARGGLSTEAFF; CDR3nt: TGTGCCAGCAGTGCCCGGGGGGGGCTGAGCACTGAAGCTTTCTTT
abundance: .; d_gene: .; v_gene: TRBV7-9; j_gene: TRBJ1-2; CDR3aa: CASSTDRGYTF; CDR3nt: TGTGCCAGCAGCACCGACCGTGGCTACACCTTC